This T cell receptor (beta chain) was recorded in a study of regulatory T cells in long-lasting Graves disease (dated by TCRdb to the early 2020s). In terms of the full investigation: Antithyroid drugs had been taken for less than 3 months by newly diagnosed Graves' disease patients. Patients with persistent Graves' disease were compared with patients with newly diagnosed Graves' disease using TCR sequencing and RNA sequencing of peripheral blood. The study was registered as a clinical trial and conducted in China. TCR sequencing covered about 13 persistent and around 20 newly diagnosed Graves' disease patients, 33 samples in total.

General conclusions and limits of the study: Persistent patients shared more public clonotypes among themselves (around 3,000) than newly diagnosed patients did (over 900). Compared with newly diagnosed patients, patients with persistent Graves' disease had lower TCR Shannon entropy and fewer highly expanded clones, which suggests clonal expansion. Peripheral blood alone was examined, since thyroid tissue, which constituted the primary lesion, could not be accessed. Preferential use of TRBV28, TRBJ1-2 and TRBJ2-5 was observed in persistent disease, whereas TRBV20-1 and TRBJ2-1 were favored in newly diagnosed disease. The authors acknowledged the small sample size as a limitation that may reduce accuracy. Sequencing and analysis were limited to the TCR beta chain.

The library was generated by multiplex PCR. This sample was sequenced with an Illumina HiSeq 4000. To build TCR beta libraries, CDR3 regions were amplified by Arm-PCR using iRepertoire HTBI primers. Gel purification was performed on PCR products prior to sequencing. The original methods were these. Across samples, 60 to 70 TRBV and roughly 15 TRBJ segments were identified and used for gene usage analysis of CDR3 amino acid clonotypes. COPE and FqMerger were used to merge filtered high-quality paired reads into contigs. BLAST was used to align contigs to IMGT TRBV, TRBD and TRBJ reference genes, with CDR3 defined following IMGT. Any clonotype with a frequency above 0.1% was counted as a highly expanded clone. Shannon entropy was used to measure repertoire diversity, and the Gini coefficient was used to measure V-J evenness. Public clonotypes were defined as clonotypes shared by more than one individual. Through fastp at Q25 and MiXCR, TCRdb rebuilt clones from the public reads, retaining in-frame beta chains. Identical CDR3 protein sequences are pooled into one entry, listed with their most common genes and DNA. The V and J calls and clone size come from TCRdb's table, not from the authors' own analysis. A total of approximately 400,000 distinct CDR3 sequences appear in this sample, approximately 15% of them only once. The ten most abundant clones make up roughly 8% of the sample.

The sample's time point label, decoded: newly diagnosed GD, antithyroid drugs for less than 3 months. For both TCR sequencing and RNA sequencing, RNA was extracted from PBMCs using TRIzol. The diagnosis of Graves' disease followed American Thyroid Association guidelines. Recruitment of patients was carried out at an endocrinology department in Xi'an, China. Each patient gave 8.5 to 9.5 milliliters of peripheral blood, collected in an EDTA anticoagulant tube. Ficoll Paque Plus density gradient separation was used to isolate PBMCs, and no further T cell sorting was done. An Agilent 2100 Bioanalyzer and agarose gel were used to assess RNA quality, and a NanoDrop 2000 was used to measure RNA concentration. From cysteine to phenylalanine, the CDR3 is 14 amino acids long. Only the CDR3 portion is preserved as DNA: 42 bases, with reading frame beginning at the first base. V drops 5 bases and J drops 5 bases, leaving 15 bases in between. According to the germline V gene, CDR1 reads MNHEY and CDR2 reads SVGEGT.

Comment on this clonotype: Its antigen target is currently unknown. It differs at one base from a far larger clone, so likely a read error.

These data were also reused for a study on T cells in Graves' hyperthyroidism and ophthalmopathy. Reported in the second study: A patient counted as having stable Graves' hyperthyroidism if no progression to ophthalmopathy occurred over 18 months of follow-up. Hyperthyroidism patients were aged 18 to 65 years and newly diagnosed, with disease duration of less than 2 months. Exclusion was applied to patients with uncontrolled infections, other autoimmune diseases, pregnancy or lactation. Diagnoses were established on the basis of clinical symptoms, serum thyroxine and TRAb, thyroid ultrasound, and orbital computed tomography. A first-round RT-PCR of the TCR CDR3 used the HTBI primer set with the Qiagen OneStep RT-PCR kit. Most expanded thyroid clonotypes (frequency above 0.001) were also detected in blood, a finding suggesting that blood repertoires may reflect thyroid immune responses. In cross-validation, a model built on a 13 V-J signature told ophthalmopathy apart from stable hyperthyroidism with over 85% sensitivity and around 84% specificity, and in testing the same model reached 80%/75%. In validation, the model predicted progression to ophthalmopathy a median of 6.5 months before onset, with approximately 68% sensitivity and about 72% specificity. A discovery cohort of around 98 patients, about 40 with Graves' ophthalmopathy and fewer than 65 with stable Graves' hyperthyroidism, was used to find distinguishing TCR V-J signatures. Whether ophthalmopathy could be predicted prospectively was tested in an independent validation cohort made up of under 20 hyperthyroidism patients plus 17 patients who later progressed to ophthalmopathy. For training and testing, the 110 or so patients in the discovery cohort were randomly divided in a 7:3 ratio. Thyroid tissue and blood T-cell repertoires from six Graves' hyperthyroidism patients were also compared in the study. Following sampling, methimazole starting at 30 mg daily was given to hyperthyroidism patients, and high-dose intravenous methylprednisolone was given to ophthalmopathy patients. The libraries were constructed in a second round of multiplex PCR and then size-selected and purified. The libraries were sequenced on an Illumina HiSeq2000 using paired-end 100 bp reads. Raw data were processed with SOAPnuke, discarding reads with adapters, uncalled bases, mean Phred below 15, or no exact constant-primer or identifier match. High-quality paired reads were merged using COPE v1.2.5, and each unique nucleotide sequence was defined as a clonotype. Clonotypes were aligned to IMGT TRBV, TRBD and TRBJ reference segments using MiTCR v1.1. Only V-J combinations with frequency above 0.0001, covering 99% to 99.2% of repertoires, were analysed. The TCS score was defined as the ratio of F50 (clonal expansion) to E x V (chaos), calculated using BLOSUM62-based TCRdist between CDR3 peptides within each V-J. Welch's t-statistics and random forest reduced roughly 540 V-J features to 10 to 15, which were used in a naive Bayes classifier (R e1071). No statistical method was used to fix the sample size in advance, and group allocation was not hidden from the investigators. The paper reports TCR Vbeta CDR3 sequencing of over 130 peripheral blood samples: under 45 ophthalmopathy, 70 to 85 hyperthyroidism and around 17 progressor patients.

The sequencing here drew on peripheral blood mononuclear cells (PBMCs), taken at new diagnosis, from a patient treated with antithyroid drugs. This clonotype was obtained from a woman aged 40-49 years with Graves disease. Donor details come from another sample of the same person, matched by shared clones. Here the chain combines TRBV6-2 or TRBV6-3 and TRBJ2-5, and the D gene may be TRBD1, 6 bases matching. The bases are TGTGCCAGCAGTGAGTCGACAGGAGTGGAGACCCAGTACTTC. It translates as CASSESTGVETQYF.